The sample holds a few counts of the clone carrying this TCR beta chain. This record comes from a study of blood T cell repertoires in COVID-19. Study details: Samples came from the United States, Italy and Spain, spanning acute and convalescent COVID-19. From T cells, B-cell-depleted T cells, or PBMCs came the material, which was cDNA or gDNA.

In the study's own analysis: How many nucleated cells were present was estimated from reference gene primer amplification. Sequenced by immunoSEQ multiplex PCR; TCRdb stores in-frame clones only, minus some. The V and J calls and clone size are taken from that table; D and trimming were inferred from the DNA. The table shows about 170,000 clones, with around 82% occurring only once. The CDR3 loop spans 13 amino acids. Trimming stripped 6 bases from V and 5 bases from J, with 13 bases between. The V call is TRBV12-3 or TRBV12-4, the J call TRBJ1-2; no firm D call. What was sequenced was peripheral blood. This TCR came from a woman between 65 and 79 years old who had recovered from COVID-19. The CDR3, as DNA: TGTGCCAGCAGCATGGGGAGGCCGTATGGCTACACCTTC. It translates to CASSMGRPYGYTF.